These 8 T cell receptor beta chains were all obtained from the same sample, sequenced in a study of shared clonotypes between healthy human individuals. Produced via immunoSEQ multiplex PCR; TCRdb's table is partial and in-frame only. Among about 1.1 million clones listed, approximately 80% were seen once. The sequenced sample consisted of memory CD4+ T cells from PBMCs. Specified subset: CD45RA-negative fraction. The receptors here all came from a man younger than 30 in good health. Some clones in this sample may be carry-over from other donors' samples.

The gene calls are TRBV27 and TRBJ2-1; 10 bases are shared with TRBD2. This CDR3 is built from 18 residues. Germline CDR1 is MNHEY and CDR2 is SMNVEV (reference sequence). The trim removed 5 bases at V and 4 bases at J, leaving 14 bases unmatched. The CDR3 reads CASSRRTSGGPNYNEQFF. Here the CDR3 DNA reads TGTGCCAGCAGTAGACGGACTAGCGGAGGACCTAATTACAATGAGCAGTTCTTC.

This sequence joins TRBV28 and TRBJ2-6; a weak D match, TRBD1 (6 bases). V was clipped by 6 bases and J by 2 bases, with 11 bases between them. The CDR3 has 15 amino acids. CDR1 and CDR2 (germline): MDHEN, SYDVKM. CDR3 amino acids: CASRPTGPGANVLTF. CDR3 DNA: TGTGCCAGCAGGCCAACAGGGCCTGGGGCCAACGTCCTGACTTTC.

This clone showed up just once. Here the CDR3 reads CASSRLASETDTQYF. The CDR3 DNA reads as TGTGCCAGCAGCCGGTTGGCGAGCGAGACAGATACGCAGTATTTT. V gene TRBV7-2 combines with J gene TRBJ2-3; D is unclear. CDR3 length: 15 residues. Trimming took 5 bases from V and 3 from J, leaving 15 bases between them. Per the germline V gene, CDR1 is SGHTA and CDR2 is FQGNSA.

The chain links TRBV7-6 to TRBJ2-3; TRBD1 agrees at 8 bases. The CDR3 loop spans 16 amino acids. Germline-derived CDR1 and CDR2 are SGHVS and FNYEAQ. The V gene end was trimmed by 6 bases and the J gene end by 1 base; junction bases not matched to a gene: 9. The CDR3 DNA reads as TGTGCCAGCAGTCCCACCTCGGGACAGGGCACAGATACGCAGTATTTT. Its translation: CASSPTSGQGTDTQYF. Supplemented by reference TRBV7-6 and TRBJ2-3, the full variable domain reads GAGVSQSPRYKVTKRGQDVALRCDPISGHVSLYWYRQALGQGPEFLTYFNYEAQQDKSGLPNDRFSAERPEGSISTLTIQRTEQRDSAMYRCASSPTSGQGTDTQYFGPGTRLTVL.

A word on this clone: This may come from a read error, since a much larger clone is one base off. V usage is TRBV11-3 and J usage is TRBJ2-1; D gene unclear. CDR1 and CDR2 from the germline V gene are SGHNT and YENEEA. Trimming removed 0 bases from V and 2 bases from J, with 2 bases in between. The CDR3 has 13 residues. The CDR3 loop reads CASSLEAYNEQFF. For the CDR3, the DNA is TGTGCCAGCAGCTTAGAGGCCTACAATGAGCAGTTCTTC.

The chain is built from TRBV6-6 and TRBJ2-7; 8 nucleotides agree with TRBD2. Unmatched junction bases numbered 8, after V lost 4 bases and J lost 3 bases. The CDR3 length is 15 residues. CDR1 is MNHNY, CDR2 SVGAGI, per germline (reference sequence). CDR3 sequence: CASSLTSGRIYEQYF. CDR3 coding DNA: TGTGCCAGCAGTTTAACTAGCGGTAGGATCTACGAGCAGTACTTC.

This clone was seen more than once but under ten times. The CDR3 DNA follows: TGTGCCAGCAGCTTGGTGGAGGAGCAGTACTTC. The encoded protein is CASSLVEEQYF. V is TRBV5-6 and J is TRBJ2-7; D is uncertain. The V gene's germline CDR1 is SGHDT and CDR2 YYEEEE. The CDR3 is made up of 11 amino acids. V was clipped by 0 bases and J by 7 bases, with 5 bases between them.

The V gene is TRBV7-6, the J gene TRBJ2-5; possible D gene TRBD2, 5 bases. V was trimmed by 5 bases and J by 2 bases, leaving 18 bases between them. The CDR3 loop spans 16 amino acids. CDR1 is SGHVS and CDR2 is FNYEAQ in the germline V gene. In DNA form, the CDR3 reads TGTGCCAGCAGCCGCTCCCCGGGGATCAGACAAGAGACCCAGTACTTC. Translated, it gives CASSRSPGIRQETQYF.